These T cell receptor beta chains were read from a single sample in a study of blood T cell repertoires in COVID-19. The assay was immunoSEQ multiplex PCR, and TCRdb's table has in-frame clones only and misses some. The table includes more than 250,000 clones, about 82% detected once. Sample: peripheral blood. Receptors were obtained from a man aged 50 to 59 with active or convalescent COVID-19. Both conserved end residues are part of each CDR3. The order of the fields is CDR3 length, clone size, V gene, J gene, D gene, CDR3 DNA, CDR3 protein. The D gene is left open where the match is weak. The listing skips clone size in some rows; elsewhere it reads once, few, many or a size class.

length: 14; size: -; V: TRBV2; J: TRBJ2-2; D: -; DNA: TGTGCCAGCTTCGACAGGATCAACACCGGGGAGCTGTTTTTT; CDR3: CASFDRINTGELFF
length: 14; size: -; V: TRBV29-1; J: TRBJ2-7; D: TRBD1; DNA: TGCAGCGTTAAATCTGGGACAGGAGATTACGAGCAGTACTTC; CDR3: CSVKSGTGDYEQYF
length: 15; size: -; V: TRBV6-5; J: TRBJ1-4; D: TRBD1; DNA: TGTGCCAGCAGCTGGGACAGGGGAAGGAGTGAAAAACTGTTTTTT; CDR3: CASSWDRGRSEKLFF
length: 15; size: -; V: TRBV27; J: TRBJ2-2; D: TRBD2; DNA: TGTGCCAGCAGTTTAGGTCTAGCGGGTGCTGTGGAGCTGTTTTTT; CDR3: CASSLGLAGAVELFF
length: 14; size: few; V: TRBV6-4; J: TRBJ1-6; D: -; DNA: TGTGCCAGCAGTCTAGGTAATAGGAATTCACCCCTCCACTTT; CDR3: CASSLGNRNSPLHF
length: 16; size: -; V: TRBV7-2; J: TRBJ2-7; D: -; DNA: TGTGCCAGCAGCTTAGGTGGCAGGGGAACCTTCTACGAGCAGTACTTC; CDR3: CASSLGGRGTFYEQYF
length: 14; size: -; V: TRBV6-5; J: TRBJ1-1; D: TRBD1; DNA: TGTGCCAGCTTAAGGACAGGGGTGAACACTGAAGCTTTCTTT; CDR3: CASLRTGVNTEAFF
length: 15; size: -; V: TRBV6-5; J: TRBJ2-4; D: -; DNA: TGTGCCAGCAGTTCCCTAGCTTTAGCCAAAAACATTCAGTACTTC; CDR3: CASSSLALAKNIQYF
length: 16; size: -; V: TRBV5-6; J: TRBJ2-2; D: TRBD2; DNA: TGTGCCAGCAGCTTAAGCGGGAGGGCCATGGACGGGGAGCTGTTTTTT; CDR3: CASSLSGRAMDGELFF
length: 14; size: -; V: TRBV11-3; J: TRBJ1-1; D: TRBD1; DNA: TGTGCCAGCAGCCCCGGGACAGGGCCCCGTGAAGCTTTCTTT; CDR3: CASSPGTGPREAFF
length: 13; size: -; V: TRBV11-2; J: TRBJ1-6; D: -; DNA: TGTGCCAGCAGCTTTTCGGAGTTCTCACCCCTCCACTTT; CDR3: CASSFSEFSPLHF
length: 13; size: few; V: TRBV19; J: TRBJ2-7; D: -; DNA: TGTGCCAGTAGTACTGCGTGGGGAGGCGAGCAGTACTTC; CDR3: CASSTAWGGEQYF
length: 14; size: -; V: TRBV19; J: TRBJ2-3; D: -; DNA: TGTGCCAGTAGTATAGGACCCCAGGTAGATACGCAGTATTTT; CDR3: CASSIGPQVDTQYF
length: 18; size: few; V: TRBV27; J: TRBJ1-5; D: TRBD1; DNA: TGTGCCAGCAGTCTGCGATGGGACAGGGGGCTGTTTATCCCTTCCCAGCATTTT; CDR3: CASSLRWDRGLFIPSQHF
length: 14; size: -; V: TRBV4-3; J: TRBJ1-2; D: TRBD1; DNA: TGCGCCAGCAGCCAAGTCAGGGGGATGGTTGGCTACACCTTC; CDR3: CASSQVRGMVGYTF
length: 17; size: -; V: TRBV13; J: TRBJ2-7; D: TRBD2; DNA: TGTGCCAGCAGCTTAGTGACTAGCGGGAGAAATACCTACGAGCAGTACTTC; CDR3: CASSLVTSGRNTYEQYF
length: 16; size: once; V: TRBV5-8; J: TRBJ2-1; D: TRBD2; DNA: TGTGCCAGCAGCTTGGGGTCGCTAGCGGGAGTAGGTGAGCAGTTCTTC; CDR3: CASSLGSLAGVGEQFF
length: 12; size: -; V: TRBV11-2; J: TRBJ2-1; D: -; DNA: TGTGCCAGCAGCTTACCCGCGGGGGAGCAGTTCTTC; CDR3: CASSLPAGEQFF
length: 16; size: -; V: TRBV27; J: TRBJ2-7; D: TRBD2; DNA: TGTGCCAGCAGTTTAAAAACTAGCGGGTACCCCTACGAGCAGTACTTC; CDR3: CASSLKTSGYPYEQYF
length: 16; size: once; V: TRBV23-1; J: TRBJ2-1; D: -; DNA: TGCGCCAGCAGTCATTCGCCTGACAGCCACTACAATGAGCAGTTCTTC; CDR3: CASSHSPDSHYNEQFF
length: 16; size: once; V: TRBV14; J: TRBJ2-4; D: TRBD2; DNA: TGTGCCAGCAGCCTCGCCCGGACCGGGGGGAGAAACATTCAGTACTTC; CDR3: CASSLARTGGRNIQYF
length: 15; size: -; V: TRBV10-3; J: TRBJ2-3; D: TRBD2; DNA: TGTGCCATCACCTCTAGCGGGAGGAGCACAGATACGCAGTATTTT; CDR3: CAITSSGRSTDTQYF